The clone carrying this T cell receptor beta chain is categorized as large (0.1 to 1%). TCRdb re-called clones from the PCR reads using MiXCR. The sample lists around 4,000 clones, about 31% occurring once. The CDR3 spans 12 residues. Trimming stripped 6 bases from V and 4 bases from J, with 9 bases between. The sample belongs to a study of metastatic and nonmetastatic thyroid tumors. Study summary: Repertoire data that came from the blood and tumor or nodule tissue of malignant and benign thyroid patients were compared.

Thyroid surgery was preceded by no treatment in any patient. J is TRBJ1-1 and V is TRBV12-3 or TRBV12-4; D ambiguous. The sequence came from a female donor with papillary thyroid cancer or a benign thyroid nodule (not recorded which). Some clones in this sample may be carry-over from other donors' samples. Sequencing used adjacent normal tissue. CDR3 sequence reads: CASSPLGTEAFF. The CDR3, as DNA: TGTGCCAGCAGCCCTCTCGGCACTGAAGCTTTCTTT.